This T cell receptor (beta chain) was observed in a study of blood T cell repertoires in COVID-19. The overall study: Sources were T cells, B-cell-depleted T cells, or PBMCs; the material itself was cDNA or gDNA.

Germline assignment: CDR1 SNHLY and CDR2 FYNNEI. CDR3 length: 12 residues. V gave up 4 bases and J gave up 5 bases, with 8 bases separating them. Original data processing: Reference gene primers were amplified, and this amplification served to estimate nucleated cell counts. The data were produced by immunoSEQ multiplex PCR, yet TCRdb's version contains in-frame clones alone and is incomplete. The DNA gave D and trimming, while V, J and clone size come from that table. The table includes about 160,000 clones, about 80% detected once. V gene TRBV2 combines with J gene TRBJ2-5; D call uncertain. The sequence was obtained from a man aged 55 to 70 with acute or convalescent COVID-19. Sequenced sample: peripheral blood. The CDR3 protein is CASSVYEETQYF. For the CDR3, the DNA is TGTGCCAGCAGTGTATACGAGGAGACCCAGTACTTC.